Listed below are T cell receptor beta chains from one sample, sequenced in a study of blood T cell repertoires in COVID-19. Assay used: immunoSEQ multiplex PCR; TCRdb lists only in-frame clones, some missing. The table shows around 70,000 clones, with roughly 86% occurring only once. The sample consisted of peripheral blood. Receptor source: a man in his 70s with acute or convalescent COVID-19. The CDR3 runs from the conserved cysteine through the conserved F or W. D genes are given only for firm matches. Where a row states a size, it is once, few, many or the class of an expanded clone; other rows omit it.

NA,TRBJ2-1,TRBD2,TRBV28,CASSLAGRAYNEQFF,TGTGCCAGCAGTTTAGCGGGGAGGGCCTACAATGAGCAGTTCTTC
once,TRBJ2-3,TRBD2,TRBV5-1,CASSPLGGAGAVDTQYF,TGCGCCAGCAGCCCCCTCGGGGGAGCGGGGGCGGTAGATACGCAGTATTTT
NA,TRBJ1-5,TRBD1,TRBV6-2/TRBV6-3,CASSYSPTGPHQPQHF,TGTGCCAGCAGTTACTCCCCGACAGGGCCCCATCAGCCCCAGCATTTT
few,TRBJ2-7,NA,TRBV15,CATSRDGGNAYEQYF,TGTGCCACCAGCAGAGATGGCGGGAACGCCTACGAGCAGTACTTC
NA,TRBJ1-5,NA,TRBV5-4,CASSLGGRSNQPQHF,TGTGCCAGCAGCTTGGGGGGGCGTAGCAATCAGCCCCAGCATTTT
once,TRBJ2-1,NA,TRBV10-3,CAIRGGVLRDEQFF,TGTGCCATCAGAGGCGGGGTCCTTCGCGATGAGCAGTTCTTC
NA,TRBJ2-3,NA,TRBV18,CASSPRDTDTQYF,TGTGCCAGCTCACCCCGGGACACCGATACGCAGTATTTT
NA,TRBJ1-2,NA,TRBV7-2,CASSSTTGRYGYTF,TGTGCCAGCAGCAGTACTACAGGGCGCTATGGCTACACCTTC
NA,TRBJ2-7,NA,TRBV29-1,CSVLTYEQYF,TGCAGCGTCCTAACCTACGAGCAGTACTTC
NA,TRBJ1-1,NA,TRBV6-1,CASSELRGGTEAFF,TGTGCCAGCAGTGAATTAAGGGGGGGGACTGAAGCTTTCTTT
NA,TRBJ2-3,TRBD2,TRBV4-3,CASSLLAGGFTDTQYF,TGCGCCAGCAGCCTCCTAGCGGGGGGATTCACAGATACGCAGTATTTT
few,TRBJ1-1,NA,TRBV4-2,CASSQSGRNTEAFF,TGTGCCAGCAGCCAAAGCGGCAGGAACACTGAAGCTTTCTTT
NA,TRBJ1-3,NA,TRBV7-9,CASSVAGGSGNTIYF,TGTGCCAGCAGCGTTGCCGGGGGATCTGGAAACACCATATATTTT
NA,TRBJ2-1,TRBD2,TRBV2,CASSGVASGGLAFF,TGTGCCAGCAGTGGTGTGGCTAGCGGGGGGTTAGCGTTCTTC
NA,TRBJ2-1,TRBD1,TRBV5-1,CASSFQGAADEQFF,TGCGCCAGCAGCTTTCAGGGGGCAGCGGATGAGCAGTTCTTC
NA,TRBJ1-2,NA,TRBV29-1,CSVEERDYYGYTF,TGCAGCGTTGAAGAGCGGGATTACTATGGCTACACCTTC
NA,TRBJ2-2,TRBD2,TRBV5-4,CASSLVALAGGIGELFF,TGTGCCAGCAGCTTGGTTGCTCTAGCGGGAGGGATCGGGGAGCTGTTTTTT
NA,TRBJ2-1,NA,TRBV3-1/TRBV3-2,CASTSRGRLDNEQFF,TGTGCCAGCACCTCCAGGGGCCGACTCGACAATGAGCAGTTCTTC
NA,TRBJ1-5,NA,TRBV6-6,CASSRGRQMNQPQHF,TGTGCCAGCAGTCGCGGGAGACAAATGAATCAGCCCCAGCATTTT
once,TRBJ1-2,NA,TRBV7-2,CASSGRNYGYTF,TGTGCCAGCAGCGGGAGGAACTATGGCTACACCTTC
NA,TRBJ2-4,NA,TRBV2,CASGEGVAKNIQYF,TGTGCCAGCGGCGAGGGTGTAGCCAAAAACATTCAGTACTTC
NA,TRBJ1-1,NA,TRBV12-5,CASGLQGNTEAFF,TGTGCTAGTGGCTTACAGGGGAACACTGAAGCTTTCTTT
NA,TRBJ2-5,NA,TRBV5-4,CASSLSEGVETQYF,TGTGCCAGCAGCTTGTCGGAGGGCGTGGAGACCCAGTACTTC